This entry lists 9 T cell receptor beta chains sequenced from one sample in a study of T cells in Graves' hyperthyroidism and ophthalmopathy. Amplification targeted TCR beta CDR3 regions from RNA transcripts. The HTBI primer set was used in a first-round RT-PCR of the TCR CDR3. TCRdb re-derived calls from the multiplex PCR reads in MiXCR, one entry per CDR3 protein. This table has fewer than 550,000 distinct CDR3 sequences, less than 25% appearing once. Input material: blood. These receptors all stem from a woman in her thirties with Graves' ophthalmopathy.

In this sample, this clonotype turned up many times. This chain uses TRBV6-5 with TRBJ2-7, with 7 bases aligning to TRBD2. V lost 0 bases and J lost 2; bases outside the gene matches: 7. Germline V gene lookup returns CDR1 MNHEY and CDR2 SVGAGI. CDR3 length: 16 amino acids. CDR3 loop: CASSYSIAGDPYEQYF. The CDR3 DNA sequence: TGTGCCAGCAGTTACTCGATTGCGGGGGACCCCTACGAGCAGTACTTC.

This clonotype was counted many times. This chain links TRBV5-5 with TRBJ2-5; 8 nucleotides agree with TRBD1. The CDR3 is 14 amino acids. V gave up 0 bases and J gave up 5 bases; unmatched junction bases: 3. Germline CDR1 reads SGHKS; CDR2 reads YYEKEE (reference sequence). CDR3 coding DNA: TGTGCCAGCAGCTTGGGACAGGGGATCGAGACCCAGTACTTC. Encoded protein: CASSLGQGIETQYF.

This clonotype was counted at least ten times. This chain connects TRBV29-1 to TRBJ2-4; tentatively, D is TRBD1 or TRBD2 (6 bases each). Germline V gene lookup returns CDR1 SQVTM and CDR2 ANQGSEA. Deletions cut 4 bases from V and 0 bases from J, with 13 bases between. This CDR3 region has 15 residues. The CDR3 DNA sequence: TGCAGCGTTGTTACGGGGGCACTAGCCAAAAACATTCAGTACTTC. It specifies CSVVTGALAKNIQYF.

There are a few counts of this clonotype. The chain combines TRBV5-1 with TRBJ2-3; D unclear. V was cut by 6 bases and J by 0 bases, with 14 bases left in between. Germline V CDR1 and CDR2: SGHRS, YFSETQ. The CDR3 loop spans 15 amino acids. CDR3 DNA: TGCGCCAGCACGGTAGAAGATACTAGCACAGATACGCAGTATTTT. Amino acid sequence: CASTVEDTSTDTQYF. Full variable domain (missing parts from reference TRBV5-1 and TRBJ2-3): KAGVTQTPRYLIKTRGQQVTLSCSPISGHRSVSWYQQTPGQGLQFLFEYFSETQRNKGNFPGRFSGRQFSNSRSEMNVSTLELGDSALYLCASTVEDTSTDTQYFGPGTRLTVL.

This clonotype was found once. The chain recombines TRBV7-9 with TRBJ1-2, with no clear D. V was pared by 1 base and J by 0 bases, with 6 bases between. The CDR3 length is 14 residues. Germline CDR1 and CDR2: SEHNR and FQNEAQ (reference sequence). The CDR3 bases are TGTGCCAGCAGCTTAGAGCAGCCTAACTATGGCTACACCTTC. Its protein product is CASSLEQPNYGYTF.

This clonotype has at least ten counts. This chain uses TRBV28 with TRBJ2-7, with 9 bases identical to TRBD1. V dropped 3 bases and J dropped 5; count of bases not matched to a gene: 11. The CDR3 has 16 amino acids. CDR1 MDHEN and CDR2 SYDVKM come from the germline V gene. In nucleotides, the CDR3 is TGTGCCAGCAGTTTTCGTTCCTACAGGGGGCTCAACGAGCAGTACTTC. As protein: CASSFRSYRGLNEQYF.

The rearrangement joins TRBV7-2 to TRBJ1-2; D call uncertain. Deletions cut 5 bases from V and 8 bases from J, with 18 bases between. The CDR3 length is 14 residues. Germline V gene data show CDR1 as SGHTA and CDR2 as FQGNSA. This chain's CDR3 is CASSPLGRRGGYTF. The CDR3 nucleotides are TGTGCCAGCAGCCCTCTGGGCAGGAGAGGCGGCTACACCTTC.

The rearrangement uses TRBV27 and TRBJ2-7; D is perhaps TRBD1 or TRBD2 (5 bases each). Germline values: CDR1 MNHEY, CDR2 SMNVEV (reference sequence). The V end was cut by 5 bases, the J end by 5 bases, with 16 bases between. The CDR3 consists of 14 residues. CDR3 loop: CASSLQGASHEQYF. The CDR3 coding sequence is TGTGCCAGCAGTCTTCAGGGAGCGTCCCACGAGCAGTACTTC.

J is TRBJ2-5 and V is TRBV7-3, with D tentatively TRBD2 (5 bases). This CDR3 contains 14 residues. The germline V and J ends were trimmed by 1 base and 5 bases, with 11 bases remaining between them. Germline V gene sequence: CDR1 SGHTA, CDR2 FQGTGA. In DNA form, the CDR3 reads TGTGCCAGCAGCTTAAACGGGGTAGGGGAGACCCAGTACTTC. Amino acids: CASSLNGVGETQYF.